One and the same sample provided the 5 T cell receptor beta chains below, sequenced in a study of patients and donors after allogeneic stem cell transplantation. TCRdb fed the RT-PCR reads into MiXCR, producing one record per CDR3 protein. The repertoire has 920,000 or so distinct CDR3 sequences, roughly 17% of them found once; the top ten carry roughly 6%. The specimen was blood, either unsorted or a sorted T cell fraction (not recorded which). The origin of the receptors is a human donor who was either an allogeneic HSCT recipient or a stem cell or donor lymphocyte infusion donor (not recorded which). It is not recorded whose cells these are; they may come from a transplant donor.

A word on this clonotype: Germline and junction disagree at one end, which may indicate a read error. The CDR3 region is CASSSAPGGLFF. The CDR3 nucleotides are TGTGCCAGCAGTTCCGCTCCCGGGGGGCTGTTTTTT. V is TRBV6-5 and J is TRBJ2-2; TRBD2 might be the D (6 bases). Germline loops: CDR1 MNHEY, CDR2 SVGAGI. The CDR3 consists of 12 residues.

There are a few counts of this clonotype. V usage is TRBV12-3 or TRBV12-4 and J usage is TRBJ1-5; 7 nucleotides align to TRBD1. The J segment lost 13 bases and the V segment lost 6 bases, leaving 6 bases of the junction unmatched. The CDR3 consists of 11 residues. The CDR3 region is CASSMTGPQHF. CDR3 DNA: TGTGCCAGCAGCATGACAGGGCCACAGCATTTT.

V usage is TRBV14 and J usage is TRBJ2-3; 12 nucleotides line up with TRBD2. V dropped 1 base and J dropped 9; count of bases not matched to a gene: 2. Germline lookup yields CDR1 SGHDN and CDR2 FVKESK. CDR3 length: 14 amino acids. The CDR3, as DNA: TGTGCCAGCAGCCAAGGACTAGCGGGAGTCACGCAGTATTTT. Encoded protein: CASSQGLAGVTQYF.

This clonotype was recorded at least ten times. The J gene is TRBJ1-5, the V gene TRBV10-3, with unresolved D. V lost 0 bases and J 7 bases, leaving 7 bases between the germline ends. From germline, CDR1 is ENHRY and CDR2 SYGVKD. This CDR3 is built from 13 residues. CDR3 DNA sequence: TGTGCCATCAGTGAGTCCTCAGGCCAGCCCCAGCATTTT. Residues: CAISESSGQPQHF.

This clonotype was recorded a few times. The chain is built from TRBV6-1 and TRBJ1-5; maybe TRBD1 (6 bases). This CDR3 is 14 amino acids long. V lost 2 bases to trimming and J lost 3 bases, with 8 bases between them. CDR1 is MNHNS, CDR2 SASEGT, per germline. The CDR3 DNA reads TGTGCCAGCAGTGAACAGGGGACCAATCAGCCCCAGCATTTT. Its protein product is CASSEQGTNQPQHF.